Detailed here is one TCR beta chain. These data belong to a study of technical replicates of blood from several donors. The CDR3 covers 16 residues. The germline CDR1 and CDR2 sequences are SGHAT and FQNNGV. The V end lost 1 base, the J end lost 4 bases, and 13 bases lay between the germline ends. The protocol was immunoSEQ multiplex PCR, while the TCRdb copy is restricted to in-frame clones and leaves out a portion. This table has tens of thousands of clones, around 95% appearing once. This chain uses TRBV11-2 with TRBJ1-4; maybe TRBD1 (5 bases). This sequence was found in a human donor in good health. What was sequenced was T cells isolated from PBMCs. This CDR3 reads CASSLGQGYHNEKLFF. The CDR3 nucleotides are TGTGCCAGCAGCTTAGGCCAGGGATATCATAATGAAAAACTGTTTTTT. Using reference TRBV11-2 and TRBJ1-4 for the parts outside the CDR3, the full variable domain is EAGVAQSPRYKIIEKRQSVAFWCNPISGHATLYWYQQILGQGPKLLIQFQNNGVVDDSQLPKDRFSAERLKGVDSTLKIQPAKLEDSAVYLCASSLGQGYHNEKLFFGSGTQLSVL.